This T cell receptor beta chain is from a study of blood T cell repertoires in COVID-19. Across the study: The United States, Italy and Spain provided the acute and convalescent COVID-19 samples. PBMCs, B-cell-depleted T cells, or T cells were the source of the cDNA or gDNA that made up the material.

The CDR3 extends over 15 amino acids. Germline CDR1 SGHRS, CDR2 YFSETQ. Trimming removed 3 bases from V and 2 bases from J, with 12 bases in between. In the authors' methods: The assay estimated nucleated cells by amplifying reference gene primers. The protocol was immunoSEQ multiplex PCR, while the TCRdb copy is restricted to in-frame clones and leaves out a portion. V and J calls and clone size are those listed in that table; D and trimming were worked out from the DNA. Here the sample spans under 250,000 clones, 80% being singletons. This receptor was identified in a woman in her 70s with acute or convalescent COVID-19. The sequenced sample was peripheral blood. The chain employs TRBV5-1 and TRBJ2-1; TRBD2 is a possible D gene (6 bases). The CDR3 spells CASSSSGLAYNEQFF. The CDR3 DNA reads TGCGCCAGCAGCTCCAGCGGGTTAGCCTACAATGAGCAGTTCTTC.